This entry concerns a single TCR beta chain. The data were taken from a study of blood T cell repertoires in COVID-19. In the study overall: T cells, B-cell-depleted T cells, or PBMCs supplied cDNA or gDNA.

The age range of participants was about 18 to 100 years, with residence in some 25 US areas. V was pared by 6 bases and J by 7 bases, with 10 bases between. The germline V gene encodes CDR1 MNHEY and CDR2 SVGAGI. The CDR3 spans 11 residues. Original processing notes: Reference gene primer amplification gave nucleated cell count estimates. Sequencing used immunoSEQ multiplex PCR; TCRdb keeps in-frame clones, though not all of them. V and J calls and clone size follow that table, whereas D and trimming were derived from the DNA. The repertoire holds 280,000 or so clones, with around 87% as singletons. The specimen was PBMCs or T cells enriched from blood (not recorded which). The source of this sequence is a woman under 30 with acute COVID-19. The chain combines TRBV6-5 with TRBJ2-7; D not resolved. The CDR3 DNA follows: TGTGCCAGCAGCCGTACTCGGGAGCAGTACTTC. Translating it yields CASSRTREQYF.